The 29 T cell receptor beta chains given below trace back to one sample, sequenced in a study of cytomegalovirus exposure and HLA in healthy donors. A multiplex PCR was run with 60 Vbeta primers and 13 Jbeta primers. Assay used: immunoSEQ multiplex PCR; TCRdb lists only in-frame clones, some missing. The sample has 100,000 to 150,000 clones, roughly 66% seen once. Input material: PBMCs. These receptors were obtained from a man younger than 35 in good health and CMV-seronegative.

This chain links TRBV6-5 with TRBJ2-7; TRBD1 might be the D (6 bases). This CDR3 contains 15 residues. Germline loops: CDR1 MNHEY, CDR2 SVGAGI. V gave up 5 bases and J gave up 2 bases, with 16 bases separating them. DNA for the CDR3: TGTGCCAGCAGTCCTCAGTCAGGGGTGCCCTACGAGCAGTACTTC. Its protein is CASSPQSGVPYEQYF.

There are a few counts of this clone. The J gene is TRBJ2-5, the V gene TRBV5-1, with 14 bases identical to TRBD2. The CDR3 has 16 amino acids. In germline, CDR1 is SGHRS, CDR2 YFSETQ. Trimming cost V 3 bases and J 5 bases; bases outside gene matches: 6. The CDR3 region has the DNA TGCGCCAGCAGCTCCTCCGGGACTAGCGGGAGTGAGACCCAGTACTTC. Its translation: CASSSSGTSGSETQYF.

The rearrangement uses TRBV28 and TRBJ1-1, with a weak D call TRBD1 (5 bases). This CDR3 has 12 amino acids. Germline V CDR1 and CDR2: MDHEN, SYDVKM. V shed 8 bases and J shed 7 bases, with 14 bases lying between them. CDR3 coding DNA: TGTGCCAGCGGCGGGGGGGGACTTGAAGCTTTCTTT. It codes for CASGGGGLEAFF.

CDR3 protein: CASSHLLEMNTEAFF. For the CDR3, the DNA is TGTGCCAGTAGCCATCTTCTGGAGATGAACACTGAAGCTTTCTTT. V is TRBV19 and J is TRBJ1-1; D gene uncertain. Per germline, CDR1 LNHDA and CDR2 SQIVND (reference sequence). The CDR3 is 15 residues long. Between the trimmed V and J ends, which lost 6 bases and 0 bases, there was a span of 14 bases.

This clone was seen a handful of times. J is TRBJ1-5 and V is TRBV6-6, with TRBD1 as a possible D gene (5 bases). V lost 7 bases, J lost 3 bases, and 10 bases lay in between. CDR1 and CDR2 from the germline V gene are MNHNY and SVGAGI (reference sequence). The CDR3 sequence is 13 residues long. CDR3: CASTPGPNQPQHF. The CDR3, as DNA: TGTGCCAGCACCCCAGGGCCCAATCAGCCCCAGCATTTT.

This chain links TRBV7-3 with TRBJ2-7; 7 bases agree with TRBD1. Germline-derived CDR1 and CDR2 are SGHTA and FQGTGA. This CDR3 has 13 amino acids. The V and J ends lost 3 bases and 5 bases, in that order; junction bases with no gene match: 4. CDR3 nucleotides: TGTGCCAGCAGCTTCGACAGGGACCACGAGCAGTACTTC. Its protein is CASSFDRDHEQYF.

The chain links TRBV15 to TRBJ1-4, with 10 bases matching TRBD1. This CDR3 has 16 amino acids. The ends lost 1 base at V and 7 bases at J; junction bases unmatched: 6. Germline values: CDR1 LNHNV, CDR2 YYDKDF (reference sequence). In nucleotides, the CDR3 is TGTGCCACCAGCAGAGTTAGAGGACAGGGGGGTGAAAAACTGTTTTTT. Its translation is CATSRVRGQGGEKLFF.

This sequence joins TRBV7-6 and TRBJ2-1; TRBD2 might be the D (6 bases). Germline CDR1 SGHVS, CDR2 FNYEAQ. V shed 5 bases and J shed 0 bases, with 20 bases lying between them. There are 18 residues in the CDR3. The CDR3 sequence is CASSVRITSKSSYNEQFF. The CDR3 coding sequence is TGTGCCAGCAGCGTAAGAATCACTAGCAAGAGCTCCTACAATGAGCAGTTCTTC.

The chain carries TRBV5-8 and TRBJ1-2, with D maybe TRBD1 (5 bases). This CDR3 is 14 amino acids long. V lost 4 bases and J 3 bases, leaving 13 bases between the germline ends. Germline V gene sequence: CDR1 SGHTS, CDR2 YDEGEE. CDR3 DNA: TGTGCCAGCAGCCGCCTACTACAGGACTATGGCTACACCTTC. Translated, it gives CASSRLLQDYGYTF.

The chain joins TRBV29-1 to TRBJ2-2; D possibly corresponds to TRBD2 (6 bases). Germline V gives CDR1 SQVTM, CDR2 ANQGSEA. Trimming shortened V by 6 bases and J by 5 bases, and 19 bases separated the two germline ends. There are 15 residues in the CDR3. CDR3 coding DNA: TGCAGCGTCCTACTAACTGAACGGGGGACCGGGGAGCTGTTTTTT. Translated: CSVLLTERGTGELFF.

This clone was detected once. J is TRBJ1-1 and V is TRBV9; D gene ambiguous. Germline values: CDR1 SGDLS, CDR2 YYNGEE. This CDR3 comprises 16 residues. V lost 3 bases and J 1 base, leaving 16 bases between the germline ends. CDR3 sequence (DNA): TGTGCCAGCAGCGCAACCTCCGGAGTCCCGAACACTGAAGCTTTCTTT. It specifies CASSATSGVPNTEAFF.

The chain couples TRBV5-6 to TRBJ1-1, with D perhaps matching TRBD1 (5 bases). The germline CDR1 and CDR2 sequences are SGHDT and YYEEEE. This CDR3 is 15 amino acids long. Trimming took 4 bases from V and 4 from J, leaving 17 bases between them. The CDR3 is CASSPVVGGGTEAFF. In DNA, the CDR3 is TGTGCCAGCAGCCCGGTCGTTGGGGGAGGCACTGAAGCTTTCTTT.

DNA of the CDR3: TGTGCCAGCAGTCCAGGGGATCGAAACTATGGCTACACCTTC. Translating it yields CASSPGDRNYGYTF. The chain couples TRBV6-5 to TRBJ1-2, with D tentatively TRBD1 (6 bases). In germline, CDR1 is MNHEY, CDR2 SVGAGI. This CDR3 has 14 residues. Trimming took 5 bases from V and 2 from J, leaving 12 bases between them.

The chain recombines TRBV30 with TRBJ2-1, with D possibly matching TRBD2 (6 bases). The CDR3 sequence is 15 residues long. The ends were cut back, 2 bases at V and 3 bases at J, with 14 bases in the middle. Germline V gene lookup returns CDR1 GTSNPN and CDR2 SVGIG (reference sequence). The CDR3 sequence: CAWSKLAQYYNEQFF. DNA for the CDR3: TGTGCCTGGAGTAAGCTAGCGCAATACTACAATGAGCAGTTCTTC.

CDR3 amino acids: CASSLFPIADGYTF. In DNA, the CDR3 is TGTGCCAGCAGCTTGTTTCCCATCGCGGATGGCTACACCTTC. This chain uses TRBV5-8 with TRBJ1-2; no clear D. The germline gives CDR1 SGHTS, CDR2 YDEGEE. V was cut by 1 base and J by 6 bases, with 13 bases left in between. This CDR3 comprises 14 residues.

V and J are TRBV29-1 and TRBJ1-3, with 8 bases identical to TRBD1. V dropped 6 bases and J dropped 8; count of bases not matched to a gene: 6. Germline V gene lookup returns CDR1 SQVTM and CDR2 ANQGSEA. CDR3 length: 12 residues. The CDR3 DNA sequence: TGCAGCGTCGTCAGGGGGCAAGACACCATATATTTT. It codes for CSVVRGQDTIYF.

The chain couples TRBV4-2 to TRBJ2-7; a weak D match, TRBD2 (6 bases). Germline CDR1 reads LGHNA; CDR2 reads YNFKEQ. The CDR3 covers 15 residues. The germline V and J ends were trimmed by 1 base and 2 bases, with 12 bases remaining between them. The CDR3 bases are TGTGCCAGCAGCCAAGCAAGCGGGTCAGCCTACGAGCAGTACTTC. As protein: CASSQASGSAYEQYF.

The genes are TRBV6-6 and TRBJ2-1, with 9 bases lining up with TRBD2. The CDR3 loop spans 14 amino acids. The trim removed 6 bases at V and 6 bases at J, leaving 6 bases unmatched. CDR1 and CDR2 from the germline V gene are MNHNY and SVGAGI (reference sequence). The CDR3, as DNA: TGTGCCAGCAGCCTCGCGGGACTAGCCAATGAGCAGTTCTTC. Amino acids: CASSLAGLANEQFF.

A few counts support this clone. The rearrangement joins TRBV4-3 to TRBJ2-2; D not resolved. CDR3 length equals 15 residues. CDR1 is LGHNA and CDR2 is YSLEER in the germline V gene. Between the trimmed V and J ends, which lost 0 bases and 6 bases, there was a span of 11 bases. The CDR3 coding sequence is TGCGCCAGCAGCCAAGAACTGGGCCCGGCCGGGGAGCTGTTTTTT. Encoded protein: CASSQELGPAGELFF.

The CDR3 is CASSPDRSKPPQHF. The CDR3 DNA reads TGTGCCAGCAGCCCGGACAGGTCTAAGCCGCCCCAGCATTTT. The chain carries TRBV11-3 and TRBJ1-5; TRBD1 aligns across 7 bases. V was clipped by 5 bases and J by 9 bases; unmatched bases: 10. There are 14 residues in the CDR3. CDR1 SGHNT and CDR2 YENEEA come from the germline V gene.

This clone has a handful of counts. The rearrangement joins TRBV7-2 to TRBJ1-2, with D maybe TRBD1 (5 bases). The V and J ends lost 2 bases and 5 bases respectively, with 12 bases between them. Per germline, CDR1 SGHTA and CDR2 FQGNSA. This CDR3 is built from 14 residues. The CDR3 spells CASSLISTAYGYTF. For the CDR3, the DNA is TGTGCCAGCAGCTTAATCTCGACAGCTTATGGCTACACCTTC.

This clone was seen a handful of times. The chain has TRBV27 and TRBJ2-7; 9 bases line up with TRBD1. There are 19 residues in the CDR3. The V segment lost 3 bases and the J segment 0 bases; nucleotides outside the gene matches: 15. Germline lookup yields CDR1 MNHEY and CDR2 SMNVEV (reference sequence). This CDR3 reads CASSFLGTGSATGSYEQYF. The CDR3 nucleotides read TGTGCCAGCAGTTTTTTGGGGACAGGGTCCGCCACAGGCTCCTACGAGCAGTACTTC.

This rearrangement joins TRBV7-9 to TRBJ2-5; a possible D gene is TRBD2 (5 bases). The J call is doubtful: the DNA matches TRBJ2-7 better. Germline V lookup: CDR1 SEHNR, CDR2 FQNEAQ (reference sequence). The CDR3 is 13 amino acids. This CDR3 reads CASMNSGRDEQYF. In nucleotides, the CDR3 is TGTGCCAGCATGAATAGTGGGCGGGACGAGCAGTACTTC.

This clone was counted a few times. The chain is built from TRBV10-2 and TRBJ2-3, with TRBD2 matching over 10 bases. The CDR3 sequence is 16 residues long. The V segment lost 5 bases and the J segment 1 base; nucleotides outside the gene matches: 6. Germline V CDR1 and CDR2: WSHSY, SAAADI. CDR3 residues: CASSQTLAGGTDTQYF. In DNA, the CDR3 is TGCGCCAGCAGTCAGACTCTAGCGGGGGGCACAGATACGCAGTATTTT.

The J gene is TRBJ2-1, the V gene TRBV9; TRBD2 is a possible D gene (6 bases). Germline CDR1 and CDR2: SGDLS and YYNGEE. The CDR3 spans 14 residues. The V and J ends lost 4 bases and 5 bases respectively, with 13 bases between them. The CDR3 bases are TGTGCCAGCAGCCCGGAGGGGTTCGACAATGAGCAGTTCTTC. Translated, it gives CASSPEGFDNEQFF.

The genes are TRBV28 and TRBJ2-3; no definite D call. CDR1 is MDHEN and CDR2 is SYDVKM in the germline V gene. The V end was cut by 7 bases, the J end by 2 bases, with 19 bases between. CDR3 length: 16 residues. The CDR3 here is CASNPGPSSLTDTQYF. In nucleotides, the CDR3 is TGTGCCAGCAACCCTGGGCCGTCCTCTCTCACAGATACGCAGTATTTT.

The chain joins TRBV5-1 to TRBJ2-3, with 13 positions matching TRBD2. With V trimmed by 3 bases and J by 5 bases, 6 bases remained unmatched. The CDR3 length is 16 residues. Germline V gene sequence: CDR1 SGHRS, CDR2 YFSETQ. CDR3 amino acids: CASSSRTSGSIDTQYF. The CDR3 nucleotides are TGCGCCAGCAGCTCCCGGACTAGCGGGAGTATAGATACGCAGTATTTT.

The chain links TRBV28 to TRBJ1-2, with 10 bases fitting TRBD1. The CDR3 is made up of 15 amino acids. The trim removed 5 bases at V and 1 base at J, leaving 4 bases unmatched. Germline V gene data show CDR1 as MDHEN and CDR2 as SYDVKM. CDR3 sequence (DNA): TGTGCCAGCAGTGTCCGGACAGGGGGTAACTATGGCTACACCTTC. It encodes CASSVRTGGNYGYTF.

This clone was seen a handful of times. The chain joins TRBV27 to TRBJ2-7, with 7 bases matching TRBD1. V dropped 4 bases and J dropped 2; count of bases not matched to a gene: 8. The CDR3 length is 15 residues. Germline lookup yields CDR1 MNHEY and CDR2 SMNVEV (reference sequence). The CDR3 sequence is CASSSHTGVTYEQYF. For the CDR3, the DNA is TGTGCCAGCAGTTCCCATACAGGGGTGACCTACGAGCAGTACTTC.